The source of this TCR beta chain is a study of shared clonotypes between healthy human individuals. Overall study context: The donor pool was made up of two women and a few men aged 18 to 49. Study-wide results and limits: Sampling included only blood; tissue repertoires likely differ.

Several immunoSEQ plates held equal portions of the genomic DNA taken from each subset. It was 250 to 350 ng DNA, 28,000 or so T cell genomes, that went into each replicate PCR of unsorted PBMC. The table came from immunoSEQ multiplex PCR; TCRdb's copy has only in-frame clones and leaves some out. Here the sample spans roughly 490,000 clones, about 80% being singletons. V was shortened by 5 bases and J by 6 bases, with 7 bases between the two germline ends. The V gene's germline CDR1 is SGHVS and CDR2 FNYEAQ. The CDR3 runs to 12 residues. This clone was seen a handful of times. Antigen specificity is unknown.

Specimen: PBMCs. This clonotype originated in a woman between 40 and 50 years old in good health. Some clones in this sample may be carry-over from other donors' samples. The rearrangement uses TRBV7-6 and TRBJ1-4; no clear D. Written as DNA, the CDR3 is TGTGCCAGCAGCCTAGTAGATGAAAAACTGTTTTTT. Translating gives CASSLVDEKLFF.